Listed below are T cell receptor beta chains from one sample, sequenced in a study of human T cells and chemical hapten exposure. TCRdb analysed the RACE reads with MiXCR anew, one entry per CDR3 protein. The data contain 250,000 or so distinct CDR3 sequences, almost 8% of them singletons. Sample: whole blood, taken in connection with sensitization to the hapten diphenylcyclopropenone (DPC). The origin of the receptors is a young man with alopecia areata. Some clones in this sample may be carry-over from other donors' samples. Each CDR3 is given with its conserved first and last residue. D genes are given only for firm matches. Only some rows state a clone size, as once, few, many or a class for expanded clones.

cdr3_aa cdr3_nt j_call v_call clone_size d_call
CASSPDRGLGYNEQFF TGCGCCAGCAGCCCCGATCGGGGGTTGGGCTACAATGAGCAGTTCTTC TRBJ2-1 TRBV4-3 . .
CASGLVRSTDTQYF TGTGCTAGTGGTTTGGTACGGAGCACAGATACGCAGTATTTT TRBJ2-3 TRBV12-5 . .
CASSISELWGEAFF TGTGCCAGCAGCATATCAGAGCTATGGGGTGAAGCTTTCTTT TRBJ1-1 TRBV7-9 . .
CSASLVAGVEKLFF TGCAGTGCTAGCTTGGTGGCAGGTGTTGAAAAACTGTTTTTT TRBJ1-4 TRBV20-1 many .
CASTGASSYEQYF TGCGCCAGCACTGGGGCTAGCTCCTACGAGCAGTACTTC TRBJ2-7 TRBV5-1 few .
CASRLAAGELFF TGTGCCAGCAGGTTGGCGGCCGGGGAGCTGTTTTTT TRBJ2-2 TRBV6-5 many .
CASRGTTYTF TGTGCCAGCAGGGGGACGACCTACACCTTC TRBJ1-2 TRBV27 few .
CASSSKYGTVDSPLHF TGTGCCAGCAGCAGTAAATACGGGACGGTGGATTCACCCCTCCACTTT TRBJ1-6 TRBV11-2 many .
CASSNNKGQGYNSPLHF TGTGCCAGCAGCAATAATAAGGGACAGGGTTATAATTCACCCCTCCACTTT TRBJ1-6 TRBV7-9 . TRBD1
CASSDFFGSQETQYF TGTGCCAGCAGTGATTTTTTTGGCAGCCAAGAGACCCAGTACTTC TRBJ2-5 TRBV2 . .
CASSLIRADTQYF TGTGCCAGCAGCTTAATCCGGGCAGATACGCAGTATTTT TRBJ2-3 TRBV7-2 many .
CANSQRQGTSPLHF TGTGCCAACAGCCAGCGACAGGGAACTTCACCCCTCCACTTT TRBJ1-6 TRBV7-9 . TRBD1
CASSRIPEAFF TGTGCCAGCAGTAGAATTCCTGAAGCTTTCTTT TRBJ1-1 TRBV12-3/TRBV12-4 . .
CASSRNSLQNTEAFF TGTGCCAGCAGTCGTAACAGCCTACAGAACACTGAAGCTTTCTTT TRBJ1-1 TRBV6-5 few .